This is a list of T cell receptor beta chains from one sample in a study of Ad26.COV2.S vaccination and SARS-CoV-2 variants. Method: immunoSEQ multiplex PCR; TCRdb's copy keeps in-frame clones and lacks some. The sample includes over 85,000 clones, more than 70% seen only once; the top ten take roughly 15%. Sequencing used peripheral blood, obtained after recovery from COVID-19. These receptors originate from a human donor who had recovered from COVID-19. Each CDR3 is given with its conserved first and last residue. Each record gives: D gene, clone size, J gene, V gene, CDR3 DNA, CDR3 protein. The D gene is left open where the match is weak. Clone sizes are given selectively: once, few, many, or a class where the clone is expanded.

TRBD2,-,TRBJ2-3,TRBV27,TGTGCCAGCAGTTTAAGGTCCAGCGGGAGAATGGCAGATACGCAGTATTTT,CASSLRSSGRMADTQYF
-,-,TRBJ2-1,TRBV13,TGTGCCAGCAGGGACAGCTACAATGAGCAGTTCTTC,CASRDSYNEQFF
-,-,TRBJ1-5,TRBV2,TGTGCCAGCAGGATTCTGGCAGGGAGTCAGCCCCAGCATTTT,CASRILAGSQPQHF
TRBD2,-,TRBJ2-7,TRBV7-9,TGTGCCAGCAGGACTAGCGGAGCCCGAGATTTCTACGAGCAGTACTTC,CASRTSGARDFYEQYF
-,-,TRBJ2-2,TRBV7-9,TGTGCCAGTCCTCCCTGGGGAACGAACACCGGGGAGCTGTTTTTT,CASPPWGTNTGELFF
-,-,TRBJ1-4,TRBV2,TGTGCCAGCAGGGTCCGTTCGGCAACTAATGAAAAACTGTTTTTT,CASRVRSATNEKLFF
-,-,TRBJ2-2,TRBV12-3/TRBV12-4,TGTGCCAGCAGTTTTGGGCCCGGGGAGCTGTTTTTT,CASSFGPGELFF
TRBD2,-,TRBJ2-1,TRBV19,TGTGCCAGTAGTATAGGCGGACTAGCGGGGAGATTCAATGAGCAGTTCTTC,CASSIGGLAGRFNEQFF
-,-,TRBJ1-4,TRBV7-2,TGTGCCAGCAGCCCTCGGAGGACTGAAAAACTGTTTTTT,CASSPRRTEKLFF
TRBD1,-,TRBJ1-1,TRBV5-6,TGTGCCAGCAGCCCCCCCGGACAGGGGGCTATTTCCCAAGCTTTCTTT,CASSPPGQGAISQAFF
-,few,TRBJ2-6,TRBV5-1,TGCGCCAGCAGCTTGACAGTGGCCGGTGCTGGGGCCAACGTCCTGACTTTC,CASSLTVAGAGANVLTF
-,few,TRBJ1-1,TRBV29-1,TGCAGCGTTGGGCAACAGGGCGGATCTGAAGCTTTCTTT,CSVGQQGGSEAFF
-,-,TRBJ2-1,TRBV24-1,TGTGCCACCAGTGAACAAAACAGGGTTAGGAATGAGCAGTTCTTC,CATSEQNRVRNEQFF
TRBD1,-,TRBJ1-5,TRBV24-1,TGTGCCACCAGTGATCTTGCCGGGACAGAAGTTGGTCAGCCCCAGCATTTT,CATSDLAGTEVGQPQHF
-,-,TRBJ2-3,TRBV5-1,TGCGCCAGCAACTCGTACTCGAGCACAGATACGCAGTATTTT,CASNSYSSTDTQYF
TRBD1,-,TRBJ1-5,TRBV4-1,TGCGCCAGCAGCCCTTCCCACAGGTCCAGACAGGGGGCGTTTAATCAGCCCCAGCATTTT,CASSPSHRSRQGAFNQPQHF
TRBD2,few,TRBJ2-2,TRBV7-8,TGTGCCAGCAGCTTATCTAGGCGGGAGAATTTGGCCGGGGAGCTGTTTTTT,CASSLSRRENLAGELFF
-,-,TRBJ2-3,TRBV5-6,TGTGCCAGCAGCTTGGTCGGAAGCACAGATACGCAGTATTTT,CASSLVGSTDTQYF
-,few,TRBJ1-1,TRBV6-2/TRBV6-3,TGTGCCAGCAGTTACTCCAACACTGAAGCTTTCTTT,CASSYSNTEAFF
-,-,TRBJ2-1,TRBV6-4,TGTGCCAGCAGTGCTGCATTTAGCTCCTACAATGAGCAGTTCTTC,CASSAAFSSYNEQFF
-,-,TRBJ2-3,TRBV24-1,TGTGCCACCAGTGACCCTGAGGGCCCTAGGGGAGATACGCAGTATTTT,CATSDPEGPRGDTQYF
-,few,TRBJ2-2,TRBV6-2/TRBV6-3,TGTGCCAGCAGTCCCGGGACCCCCAGAGGGGAGCTGTTTTTT,CASSPGTPRGELFF